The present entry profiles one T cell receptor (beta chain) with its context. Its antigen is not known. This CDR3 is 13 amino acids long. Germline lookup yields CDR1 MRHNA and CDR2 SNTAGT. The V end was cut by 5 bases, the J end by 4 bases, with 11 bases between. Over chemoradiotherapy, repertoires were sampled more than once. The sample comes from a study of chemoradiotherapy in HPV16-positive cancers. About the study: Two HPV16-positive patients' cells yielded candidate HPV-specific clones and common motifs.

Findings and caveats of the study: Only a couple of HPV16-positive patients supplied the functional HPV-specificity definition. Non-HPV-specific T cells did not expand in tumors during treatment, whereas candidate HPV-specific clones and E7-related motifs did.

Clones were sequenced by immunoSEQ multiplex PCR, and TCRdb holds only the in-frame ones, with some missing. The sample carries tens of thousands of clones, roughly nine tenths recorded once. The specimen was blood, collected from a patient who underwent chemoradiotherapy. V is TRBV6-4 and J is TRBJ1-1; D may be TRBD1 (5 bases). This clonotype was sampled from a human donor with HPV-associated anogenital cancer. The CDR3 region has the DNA TGTGCCAGCAGTAGGGGTGGTGGCACTGAAGCTTTCTTT. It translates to CASSRGGGTEAFF.